The T cell receptor (beta chain) described here comes from a study of blood T cell repertoires in COVID-19. Study summary: COVID-19 samples collected from the United States, Italy and Spain covered acute and convalescent phases. In each case, the material was cDNA or gDNA derived from T cells, B-cell-depleted T cells, or PBMCs.

Methods used by the authors: Reference gene primer amplification in the assay estimated nucleated cell counts. Here immunoSEQ multiplex PCR was the method, and the copy in TCRdb shows in-frame clones only, minus some. V, J and clone size reflect that table, while D and trimming were determined from the DNA. This repertoire shows approximately 170,000 clones, approximately 87% found once; its top ten account for 3% to 4%. The CDR3 spans 13 residues. V lost 1 base to trimming and J lost 9 bases; unmatched junction nucleotides: 2. CDR1 and CDR2 from the germline V gene are SGHTA and FQGNSA. The gene calls are TRBV7-2 and TRBJ2-1; 8 nucleotides line up with TRBD2. Sequenced: peripheral blood. This TCR came from a man aged 18 to 30 with active or convalescent COVID-19. The CDR3 DNA reads TGTGCCAGCAGCTTAGATGCGGGAGGTGAGCAGTTCTTC. The encoded protein is CASSLDAGGEQFF.